These T cell receptor beta chains were read from a single sample in a study of T cells after yellow fever vaccination. One entry per CDR3 protein, called by TCRdb with MiXCR from the 5' RACE reads. The data show roughly 340,000 distinct CDR3 sequences, more than 8.5% seen once. The source was PBMCs, collected on the day of the first yellow fever vaccination. These receptors all come from a man between 18 and 35 years old who received the YFV17D yellow fever vaccine. The CDR3 runs from the conserved cysteine through the conserved F or W. Each record gives: D gene, CDR3 length, clone size, V gene, J gene, CDR3 DNA, CDR3 protein. D genes are given only for firm matches. Clone size is given for some rows only: seen once, a few or many times, or a class if the clone is expanded.

>.|15|few|TRBV9|TRBJ2-3
TGTGCCAGCAGCGTAGGACAGTCTAGCACAGATACGCAGTATTTT
CASSVGQSSTDTQYF
>.|13|few|TRBV6-1|TRBJ2-3
TGTGCCTGCCGGGGGCCTAGCACAGATACGCAGTATTTT
CACRGPSTDTQYF
>TRBD2|15|.|TRBV18|TRBJ2-7
TGTGCCAGCTCACCCGCCGGGACTACCTCCTACGAGCAGTACTTC
CASSPAGTTSYEQYF
>TRBD1|15|many|TRBV7-9|TRBJ1-6
TGTGCCAGCAGCTCCAAGGACAGGGCTAGTTCACCCCTCCACTTT
CASSSKDRASSPLHF
>.|13|.|TRBV7-2|TRBJ1-1
TGTGCCAGCAGCCACCCCTTCGACCAACTTCTCCTGTTT
CASSHPFDQLLLF
>.|16|.|TRBV4-3|TRBJ1-4
TGCGCCAGCAGCCAAGTTTCGGTTGGCGTCTCTGAAAAACTGTTTTTT
CASSQVSVGVSEKLFF
>.|14|once|TRBV7-2|TRBJ1-2
TGTGCCAGCAGCCCCCCCTTCGGGGGCTATGGCTACACCTTC
CASSPPFGGYGYTF
>.|14|few|TRBV10-2|TRBJ2-7
TGCGCCAGCTCGAAGGGCGGGGATCAATACGAGCAGTACTTC
CASSKGGDQYEQYF
>.|16|.|TRBV6-2/TRBV6-3|TRBJ2-7
TGTGCCAGCAGTTACCCCCCACGACGGGAAACCTACGAGCAGTACTTC
CASSYPPRRETYEQYF
>TRBD2|16|many|TRBV6-4|TRBJ2-3
TGTGCCAGCAGTGACTCGAGCGGGGGGCCAGGAGATACGCAGTATTTT
CASSDSSGGPGDTQYF
>TRBD1|16|.|TRBV6-4|TRBJ2-1
TGTGCCAGCAGTCCCAAACAGGGACAGGGGGCCAATGAGCAGTTCTTC
CASSPKQGQGANEQFF
>.|14|many|TRBV5-1|TRBJ2-2
TGCGCCAGCCGATTGCAGGTTAACACCGGGGAGCTGTTTTTT
CASRLQVNTGELFF
>TRBD1|13|.|TRBV20-1|TRBJ2-1
TGCAGTGCTTACAGGGGAACCTACAATGAGCAGTTCTTC
CSAYRGTYNEQFF
>.|13|.|TRBV30|TRBJ2-2
TGTGCCTGGAGAGGGTCAGGCACCGGGGAGCTGTTTTTT
CAWRGSGTGELFF
>.|16|few|TRBV11-2|TRBJ1-6
TGTGCCAGCAGCTCCATACTACAGGGCCCCGTCGGGCCCCTCCACTTT
CASSSILQGPVGPLHF
>.|12|.|TRBV7-9|TRBJ1-1
TGTGCCAGCAGCGACCGGACAGTCGGAGCTTTCTTT
CASSDRTVGAFF
>.|13|few|TRBV5-1|TRBJ1-4
TGCGCCAGCAGCTTGGGAATCGGCAAAGAACTGTTTTTT
CASSLGIGKELFF
>TRBD2|17|many|TRBV7-6|TRBJ2-1
TGTGCCAGCGGCAATAGACTAGCGGGTAGATCGTACAATGAGCAGTTCTTC
CASGNRLAGRSYNEQFF
>.|15|.|TRBV6-1|TRBJ1-4
TGTGCCAGCAGTGGTTTGGGCCGAGTCTTAGAAAAACTGTTTTTT
CASSGLGRVLEKLFF
>.|16|.|TRBV7-9|TRBJ2-7
TGTGCCAGCAGCTCCTCCTCCGGGACAAAATCCTACGAGCAGTACTTC
CASSSSSGTKSYEQYF
>.|13|few|TRBV9|TRBJ1-1
TGTGCCAGTAGTGTGGGACCGAACACTGAAGCTTTCTTT
CASSVGPNTEAFF
>.|14|.|TRBV7-2|TRBJ2-3
TGTGCCAGCAGCTTAGGGGGGGACGTGGATACGCAGTATTTT
CASSLGGDVDTQYF
>TRBD1|21|.|TRBV6-7|TRBJ2-1
TGTGCCAGCAGTTACTCGAACAAGGGGGCCCAGGCCTCTGAAACCCCCAGTGAGCAGTTCTTC
CASSYSNKGAQASETPSEQFF
>TRBD2|16|.|TRBV10-2|TRBJ2-4
TGCGCCAGCACCCATAGCGGGGCGGGTGCCAAAAACATTCAGTACTTC
CASTHSGAGAKNIQYF
>.|17|.|TRBV12-3/TRBV12-4|TRBJ2-5
TGTGCCAGCAGTTTCCTGACGAGGGCGGACATCCAAGAGACCCAGTACTTC
CASSFLTRADIQETQYF
>TRBD2|17|few|TRBV18|TRBJ2-2
TGTGCCAGCTCTTCCATACTAGCGGGTTCGAACACCGGGGAGCTGTTTTTT
CASSSILAGSNTGELFF
>.|13|few|TRBV6-1|TRBJ2-1
TGTGCCAGCAGTGAGCCCTCACCCCTACTGTCGTTCTTC
CASSEPSPLLSFF
>.|13|.|TRBV20-1|TRBJ1-4
TGCAGTGCTAGTCGGGGGGCGGGTGAAAAACTGTTTTTT
CSASRGAGEKLFF
>.|14|few|TRBV2|TRBJ2-1
TGTGCCAGCAGGGCTGGGACCGCCCGAGGGGAGCAGTTCTTC
CASRAGTARGEQFF
>TRBD2|16|few|TRBV12-3/TRBV12-4|TRBJ2-1
TGTGCCAGCAGTGCCCCGCTAGCGGGGGGGCCTAGGGAGCAGTTCTTC
CASSAPLAGGPREQFF
>TRBD1|16|few|TRBV14|TRBJ1-2
TGTGCCAGCAGCCAGGCCCCGGGACAGTGGGCTAGGGGCTACACCTTC
CASSQAPGQWARGYTF
>TRBD1|14|once|TRBV19|TRBJ2-7
TGTGCCAGTAGTTACCGGGACAGTTCCTACGAGCAGTACTTC
CASSYRDSSYEQYF
>.|15|few|TRBV6-2/TRBV6-3|TRBJ1-5
TGTGCCAGCAGTTACGCCGTGGATAGCAATCAGCCCCAGCATTTT
CASSYAVDSNQPQHF
>.|16|many|TRBV4-1|TRBJ1-4
TGCGCCAGCAGTCCAGGGGCGGCAGCGCTTAATGAAAAACTGTTTTTT
CASSPGAAALNEKLFF
>.|13|.|TRBV7-2|TRBJ2-7
TGTGCCAGCAGCTTAGGCCCATCCTACGAGCAGTACTTC
CASSLGPSYEQYF
>TRBD1|16|.|TRBV15|TRBJ2-2
TGTGCCACCAGCTTCGGACAGGGGCTCAACACCGGGGAGCTGTTTTTT
CATSFGQGLNTGELFF
>.|17|.|TRBV4-1|TRBJ1-5
TGCGCCAGCAGCCAAGATGGGCAGGGTAGAAGCAATCAGCCCCAGCATTTT
CASSQDGQGRSNQPQHF
>.|13|many|TRBV7-9|TRBJ1-6
TGTGCCAGCAGCTCCCTCCAAAACTCACCCCTCCACTTT
CASSSLQNSPLHF
>.|15|few|TRBV20-1|TRBJ1-1
TGCAGTGCTACCAGAGGATCGGCCGGGAACACTGAAGCTTTCTTT
CSATRGSAGNTEAFF
>.|16|few|TRBV20-1|TRBJ1-4
TGCAGTGCTAATCGACATTCTGGGGACGAGGATGAAAAACTGTTTTTT
CSANRHSGDEDEKLFF
>TRBD2|15|many|TRBV27|TRBJ2-1
TGTGCCAGCGCTGGGCTAGCGGGGGGGCCCAATGAGCAGTTCTTC
CASAGLAGGPNEQFF
>TRBD2|15|.|TRBV11-2|TRBJ2-3
TGTGCCAGCAGCGTGTTTGGGGGGGGGAGGAATACGCAGTATTTT
CASSVFGGGRNTQYF
>.|18|many|TRBV5-1|TRBJ2-2
TGCGCCAGCAGCTTGGCCGATATGGGACGGAGAAACACCGGGGAGCTGTTTTTT
CASSLADMGRRNTGELFF
>.|16|.|TRBV5-1|TRBJ2-2
TGCGCCAGCAGCCAGGGGAGCCCCTTAAACACCGGGGAGCTGTTTTTT
CASSQGSPLNTGELFF
>.|14|few|TRBV29-1|TRBJ1-2
TGCAGCGTTGAAAATCAGGGGATTGGCTATGGCTACACCTTC
CSVENQGIGYGYTF
>.|15|many|TRBV9|TRBJ2-1
TGTGCCAGCAGCGTATTCGGGGGGACACACAATGAGCAGTTCTTC
CASSVFGGTHNEQFF
>TRBD2|14|few|TRBV5-6|TRBJ2-5
TGTGCCAGCAGCGGCGGGGGACTCCAAGAGACCCAGTACTTC
CASSGGGLQETQYF
>.|13|many|TRBV5-1|TRBJ2-3
TGCGCCAGCGGGGAGATCAAGGCAGATACGCAGTATTTT
CASGEIKADTQYF
>TRBD1|16|few|TRBV7-8|TRBJ1-2
TGTGCCAGCAGCTCCTTCCCGGGACAGGGGATTAGGGGCTACACCTTC
CASSSFPGQGIRGYTF
>.|15|few|TRBV7-9|TRBJ2-3
TGTGCCAGCAGCTTAGCGCTCAGGGGCACAGATACGCAGTATTTT
CASSLALRGTDTQYF
>TRBD1|16|few|TRBV5-5|TRBJ2-5
TGTGCCAGCAGCCAGGGGGGACAGGGGTCCCAAGAGACCCAGTACTTC
CASSQGGQGSQETQYF
>.|15|many|TRBV4-1|TRBJ2-1
TGCGCCAGCAGCCAAGGTGGAAGCTCCTACAATGAGCAGTTCTTC
CASSQGGSSYNEQFF
>.|12|few|TRBV7-9|TRBJ1-1
TGTGCCAGCAGCTTAAGGGACGGTGAAGCTTTCTTT
CASSLRDGEAFF
>.|13|many|TRBV30|TRBJ1-1
TGTGCCTGGAGTGTTCCGGGGTACACTGAAGCTTTCTTT
CAWSVPGYTEAFF
>TRBD2|15|many|TRBV5-1|TRBJ2-1
TGCGCCAGCACCCATGGGCGGGGGGCCTACAATGAGCAGTTCTTC
CASTHGRGAYNEQFF
>TRBD1|13|.|TRBV30|TRBJ1-1
TGTGCCTGGAGCGTACAGGGGGACACTGAAGCTTTCTTT
CAWSVQGDTEAFF
>.|15|.|TRBV5-1|TRBJ1-3
TGCGCCAGCAGCTTAGGTGGGGACTCTGGAAACACCATATATTTT
CASSLGGDSGNTIYF